These 31 T cell receptor beta chains were sequenced from one sample in a study of PD-1 and CTLA-4 blockade in melanoma. TCRdb keeps only in-frame clones here, not all; method: immunoSEQ multiplex PCR. The data hold almost 30,000 clones, with about 89% observed a single time. The material sequenced was CD8+ T cells from peripheral blood, taken before anti-PD-1 treatment. Receptor source: a human donor with melanoma.

The chain combines TRBV2 with TRBJ1-1, with D possibly being TRBD1 (6 bases). Trimming cost V 5 bases and J 7 bases, with 11 bases left between them. Germline CDR1 and CDR2: SNHLY and FYNNEI. The CDR3 covers 12 residues. Here the CDR3 reads CASSLTGFEAFF. DNA for the CDR3: TGTGCCAGCAGTCTGACAGGCTTTGAAGCTTTCTTT.

The V call is TRBV28, the J call TRBJ2-7; 10 bases line up with TRBD2. Germline CDR1 reads MDHEN; CDR2 reads SYDVKM. The length of the CDR3 is 16 residues. Trimming cost V 4 bases and J 4 bases; bases outside gene matches: 10. The CDR3: CASSSLAGSRGYEQYF. CDR3 nucleotide sequence: TGTGCCAGCAGTTCACTAGCGGGATCCCGGGGATACGAGCAGTACTTC. Full variable domain (rest looked up from reference TRBV28 and TRBJ2-7): DVKVTQSSRYLVKRTGEKVFLECVQDMDHENMFWYRQDPGLGLRLIYFSYDVKMKEKGDIPEGYSVSREKKERFSLILESASTNQTSMYLCASSSLAGSRGYEQYFGPGTRLTVT.

V usage is TRBV6-1 and J usage is TRBJ2-7, with 7 bases lining up with TRBD1. Germline CDR1 MNHNS, CDR2 SASEGT. V lost 0 bases, J lost 3 bases, and 8 bases stayed unmatched. The CDR3 is made up of 16 amino acids. The CDR3 loop is CASSEAWDSPNYEQYF. CDR3 sequence (DNA): TGTGCCAGCAGTGAAGCTTGGGACAGCCCTAACTACGAGCAGTACTTC.

The chain combines TRBV29-1 with TRBJ2-5; 8 bases match TRBD2. The germline V gene has CDR1 SQVTM and CDR2 ANQGSEA. V trimming: 4 bases; J trimming: 5 bases; junction bases outside the gene matches: 3. The CDR3 contains 12 residues. The CDR3 DNA is TGCAGCGTTGCGGCGGGAGGTGAGACCCAGTACTTC. Protein product: CSVAAGGETQYF.

The chain couples TRBV4-1 to TRBJ1-3; the D is unclear. Germline CDR1 and CDR2: MGHRA and YSYEKL. V lost 2 bases, J lost 2 bases, and 10 bases lay in between. CDR3 length: 15 amino acids. CDR3 sequence (DNA): TGCGCCAGCAGCCAACAGACTGGGACTGGAAACACCATATATTTT. Protein sequence: CASSQQTGTGNTIYF.

The V call is TRBV7-2, the J call TRBJ2-1; 7 nucleotides agree with TRBD1. Germline values: CDR1 SGHTA, CDR2 FQGNSA. V was pared by 4 bases and J by 7 bases, with 22 bases of the junction left unmatched. The CDR3 sequence is 19 residues long. The CDR3 coding sequence is TGTGCCAGCAGCTCTCAACCCGACAGGGCCCCTTTTGGACGGAATGAGCAGTTCTTC. Amino acids: CASSSQPDRAPFGRNEQFF.

The chain employs TRBV19 and TRBJ2-1; D gene ambiguous. CDR3 size: 14 residues. The V end lost 8 bases, the J end lost 0 bases, and 11 bases lay between the germline ends. The germline gives CDR1 LNHDA, CDR2 SQIVND (reference sequence). CDR3 loop: CASADSISYNEQFF. The CDR3, as DNA: TGTGCCAGTGCTGACTCCATCTCCTACAATGAGCAGTTCTTC. Full variable domain (outside the CDR3, taken from reference TRBV19 and TRBJ2-1): DGGITQSPKYLFRKEGQNVTLSCEQNLNHDAMYWYRQDPGQGLRLIYYSQIVNDFQKGDIAEGYSVSREKKESFPLTVTSAQKNPTAFYLCASADSISYNEQFFGPGTRLTVL.

The rearrangement links TRBV3-1 (or the pseudogene TRBV3-2) to TRBJ1-4; D not resolved. The CDR3 runs 15 residues. Between the trimmed V and J ends, which lost 0 bases and 6 bases, there was a span of 11 bases. The V gene's germline CDR1 is LGHDT and CDR2 YNNKEL (reference sequence). CDR3 nucleotides: TGTGCCAGCAGCCAAGATGACGGGGTTTATGAAAAACTGTTTTTT. Translating it yields CASSQDDGVYEKLFF.

This sequence joins TRBV5-4 and TRBJ2-5; D remains ambiguous. The V and J ends lost 0 bases and 2 bases respectively, with 5 bases between them. The CDR3 is 13 amino acids. From germline, CDR1 is SGHNT and CDR2 YYREEE (reference sequence). As DNA, the CDR3 is TGTGCCAGCAGCTTGGTTGGACAAGAGACCCAGTACTTC. This sequence encodes CASSLVGQETQYF.

The chain employs TRBV9 and TRBJ1-3; D gene unclear. The CDR3 contains 11 residues. Between the trimmed V and J ends, which lost 4 bases and 1 base, there was a span of 0 bases. Germline-derived CDR1 and CDR2 are SGDLS and YYNGEE. CDR3 in amino acids: CASSSGNTIYF. Written as DNA, the CDR3 is TGTGCCAGCAGCTCTGGAAACACCATATATTTT. The complete variable domain, with remaining parts taken from reference TRBV9 and TRBJ1-3, reads DSGVTQTPKHLITATGQRVTLRCSPRSGDLSVYWYQQSLDQGLQFLIQYYNGEERAKGNILERFSAQQFPDLHSELNLSSLELGDSALYFCASSSGNTIYFGEGSWLTVV.

For the CDR3, the DNA is TGTGCCAGCTCATCCTCCGGGACTAGCGGGGGGACTAGCACAGATACGCAGTATTTT. It translates to CASSSSGTSGGTSTDTQYF. The rearrangement joins TRBV18 to TRBJ2-3; TRBD2 matches 15 bases. The CDR3 contains 19 residues. Unmatched junction bases numbered 9, after V lost 5 bases and J lost 0 bases. The germline CDR1 and CDR2 sequences are KGHSH and LQKENI.

The chain carries TRBV15 and TRBJ2-1, with D possibly being TRBD2 (6 bases). The V and J ends lost 0 bases and 8 bases respectively, with 11 bases between them. The CDR3 totals 14 residues. CDR1 is LNHNV and CDR2 is YYDKDF in the germline V gene (reference sequence). CDR3 nucleotides: TGTGCCACCAGCAGAGAAGGAGGGCCAGATGAGCAGTTCTTC. It translates to CATSREGGPDEQFF.

This chain joins TRBV15 and TRBJ2-3; 11 positions match TRBD2. CDR1 is LNHNV and CDR2 is YYDKDF in the germline V gene (reference sequence). The CDR3 extends over 16 amino acids. After removal of 1 base from V and 2 bases from J, the junction contained 2 bases not matched to a gene. The CDR3, as DNA: TGTGCCACCAGCAGAGTTAGCGGGAGGGCCACAGATACGCAGTATTTT. This gives the protein CATSRVSGRATDTQYF. The entire variable domain, with the rest obtained from reference TRBV15 and TRBJ2-3, is as follows: DAMVIQNPRYQVTQFGKPVTLSCSQTLNHNVMYWYQQKSSQAPKLLFHYYDKDFNNEADTPDNFQSRRPNTSFCFLDIRSPGLGDTAMYLCATSRVSGRATDTQYFGPGTRLTVL.

The V call is TRBV10-3, the J call TRBJ2-7; 9 bases fit TRBD1. Germline V gives CDR1 ENHRY, CDR2 SYGVKD. The CDR3 consists of 17 residues. V shed 3 bases and J 2 bases; nucleotides not matched to a gene: 11. In nucleotides, the CDR3 is TGTGCCATCAGTGAAGGGGTGCTGGGACAGGGTACCTACGAGCAGTACTTC. The encoded protein is CAISEGVLGQGTYEQYF.

The CDR3 reads CASSLDYHRESGSYGYTF. The CDR3 nucleotides read TGTGCCAGCAGCTTAGATTACCACAGGGAATCAGGCTCATATGGCTACACCTTC. The chain combines TRBV11-2 with TRBJ1-2; TRBD1 might be the D (6 bases). With 0 bases removed from V and 5 bases from J, the gap between germline ends came to 22 bases. Germline V CDR1 and CDR2: SGHAT, FQNNGV. The CDR3 contains 18 residues.

This clone was seen a handful of times. The chain uses TRBV27 and TRBJ1-1; D is undetermined. The CDR3 sequence is 16 residues long. V was cut by 0 bases and J by 0 bases, with 11 bases left in between. Germline V gene sequence: CDR1 MNHEY, CDR2 SMNVEV (reference sequence). In DNA, the CDR3 is TGTGCCAGCAGTTTATCCTTGGACTACATGAACACTGAAGCTTTCTTT. It codes for CASSLSLDYMNTEAFF.

The J gene is TRBJ1-1, the V gene TRBV4-1; the match to TRBD1 covers 7 bases. J lost 7 bases, V lost 0 bases, and 11 bases had no gene match. The CDR3 is 16 residues long. In germline, CDR1 is MGHRA, CDR2 YSYEKL. The CDR3 DNA follows: TGCGCCAGCAGCCAAGATCAGGGAGGGGGCCCGGGTGAAGCTTTCTTT. This sequence encodes CASSQDQGGGPGEAFF.

The sample holds a few counts of this clone. V usage is TRBV12-3 or TRBV12-4 and J usage is TRBJ2-7; possibly TRBD2 for D (5 bases). This CDR3 has 13 amino acids. The ends were cut back, 3 bases at V and 6 bases at J, with 12 bases in the middle. CDR3 in amino acids: CASSFASLGEQYF. The CDR3 DNA follows: TGTGCCAGCAGTTTCGCTAGCTTGGGCGAGCAGTACTTC.

The V and J genes are TRBV3-1 (or the pseudogene TRBV3-2) and TRBJ1-2; no firm D call. In germline, CDR1 is LGHDT, CDR2 YNNKEL (reference sequence). V was cut by 0 bases and J by 4 bases, with 9 bases left in between. The CDR3 spans 14 residues. CDR3 coding DNA: TGTGCCAGCAGCCAAGACAGGAGCTCCTATGGCTACACCTTC. It specifies CASSQDRSSYGYTF.

The genes are TRBV14 and TRBJ1-4; D possibly corresponds to TRBD1 (5 bases). Per germline, CDR1 SGHDN and CDR2 FVKESK. The CDR3 has 13 residues. V lost 4 bases, J lost 8 bases, and 11 bases lay in between. CDR3 loop: CASSPVEGEKLFF. The CDR3 DNA sequence: TGTGCCAGCAGCCCAGTCGAGGGGGAAAAACTGTTTTTT.

CDR3 protein: CASSFLEGYEQFF. Here the CDR3 DNA reads TGTGCCAGCAGCTTTCTGGAGGGCTATGAGCAGTTCTTC. V gene TRBV7-8 combines with J gene TRBJ2-1, with D possibly TRBD2 on 6 matching bases. The CDR3 has 13 residues. Germline CDR1 reads SGHVS; CDR2 reads FQNEAQ. The ends were cut back, 3 bases at V and 8 bases at J, with 11 bases in the middle.

V is TRBV24-1 and J is TRBJ2-1; TRBD1 aligns across 8 bases. This CDR3 has 13 amino acids. Germline CDR1 is KGHDR and CDR2 is SFDVKD. Losses at the gene ends were 7 bases for V and 6 bases for J; bases not matched to a gene: 4. This CDR3 reads CATRNTGGNEQFF. CDR3 nucleotides: TGTGCCACCAGGAACACAGGGGGCAATGAGCAGTTCTTC.

The chain combines TRBV11-2 with TRBJ2-1; D call uncertain. Per the germline V gene, CDR1 is SGHAT and CDR2 is FQNNGV. The germline V and J ends were trimmed by 5 bases and 0 bases, with 14 bases remaining between them. The CDR3 has 16 amino acids. The CDR3 DNA is TGTGCCAGCAGCCCAATGGACGACCTCTCCTACAATGAGCAGTTCTTC. Its translation is CASSPMDDLSYNEQFF.

The chain uses TRBV19 and TRBJ1-1, with TRBD1 matching 7 bases. CDR3 length: 13 residues. Germline V gene lookup returns CDR1 LNHDA and CDR2 SQIVND (reference sequence). Losses at the gene ends were 5 bases for V and 2 bases for J; bases not matched to a gene: 2. CDR3 sequence: CASSDRVNTEAFF. DNA for the CDR3: TGTGCCAGTAGTGACAGGGTAAACACTGAAGCTTTCTTT.

The chain has TRBV7-9 and TRBJ2-3, with 7 bases aligning to TRBD1. There are 16 residues in the CDR3. The ends lost 4 bases at V and 0 bases at J; junction bases unmatched: 7. The germline CDR1 and CDR2 sequences are SEHNR and FQNEAQ (reference sequence). The chain's CDR3 is CASSYRQGGSTDTQYF. CDR3 nucleotides: TGTGCCAGCAGCTACAGACAGGGCGGTAGCACAGATACGCAGTATTTT.

This clone turned up a few times. The chain combines TRBV6-5 with TRBJ1-6, with a tentative D call TRBD1 (5 bases). The CDR3 has 14 residues. V lost 8 bases, J lost 7 bases, and 15 bases lay in between. Germline CDR1 and CDR2: MNHEY and SVGAGI. The CDR3: CASGWLEGNSPLHF. Here the CDR3 DNA reads TGTGCCAGCGGTTGGCTTGAGGGGAATTCACCCCTCCACTTT.

The genes are TRBV28 and TRBJ2-1, with D possibly TRBD2 on 5 matching bases. The CDR3 runs to 16 residues. Germline-derived CDR1 and CDR2 are MDHEN and SYDVKM. Trimming removed 3 bases at V and 5 bases at J, with 17 bases between. The CDR3 bases are TGTGCCAGCAGTTTCTATATAGCGAATCCCAACAATGAGCAGTTCTTC. It translates to CASSFYIANPNNEQFF.

V gene TRBV10-3 combines with J gene TRBJ2-1; 10 bases align to TRBD2. The CDR3 contains 18 residues. V lost 2 bases, J lost 5 bases, and 12 bases stayed unmatched. The germline V gene encodes CDR1 ENHRY and CDR2 SYGVKD. CDR3 sequence reads: CAISEPLLAGWGNNEQFF. DNA for the CDR3: TGTGCCATCAGTGAGCCTTTACTAGCGGGATGGGGTAACAATGAGCAGTTCTTC.

As concerns this clone: It is unclear where the CDR3 begins or ends on the DNA, so no DNA is shown, and the CDR3 is as TCRdb lists it. The chain links TRBV30 to TRBJ2-1; TRBD2 is taken as the D call from the table, unchecked against the DNA. Including both end residues, the CDR3 is 12 amino acids long. CDR1 is GTSNPN and CDR2 is SVGIG in the germline V gene (reference sequence). The CDR3 is CAWSVAGGNPFF.

The rearrangement uses TRBV5-6 and TRBJ2-7; D gene unclear. The CDR3 is made up of 14 amino acids. CDR1 is SGHDT, CDR2 YYEEEE, per germline. V was shortened by 0 bases and J by 0 bases, with 7 bases between the two germline ends. The CDR3 region has the DNA TGTGCCAGCAGCTTGGCACAGAGCTCCTACGAGCAGTACTTC. Its protein product is CASSLAQSSYEQYF.

The chain is built from TRBV7-9 and TRBJ1-1; no definite D call. In germline, CDR1 is SEHNR, CDR2 FQNEAQ (reference sequence). Between the trimmed V and J ends, which lost 3 bases and 4 bases, there was a span of 0 bases. This CDR3 has 10 amino acids. The CDR3 region has the DNA TGTGCCAGCAGCTTCACTGAAGCTTTCTTT. Protein: CASSFTEAFF.